This T cell receptor beta chain was captured by sequencing in a study of long-term antiretroviral therapy in people with HIV. Notes on the study in general: Repertoire composition at all time points was dominated by clones that had expanded before ART.

immunoSEQ v3.0 was run at survey level. The data were produced by immunoSEQ multiplex PCR, yet TCRdb's version contains in-frame clones alone and is incomplete. The sample includes around 16,000 clones, around 83% seen only once; the top ten take 5.2%. Germline V gene lookup returns CDR1 SEHNR and CDR2 FQNEAQ (reference sequence). The CDR3 totals 17 residues. V dropped 0 bases and J dropped 0 bases, with 13 bases sitting between them. As for this clone: Its specificity is unknown.

The sample consisted of unsorted PBMCs, taken 0.5 years after starting antiretroviral therapy. The clonotype comes from a woman in her thirties or forties with HIV. J is TRBJ2-3 and V is TRBV7-9; D is perhaps TRBD1 or TRBD2 (5 bases each). CDR3 DNA sequence: TGTGCCAGCAGCTTAGCGCAGGGAGCAGAAAGCACAGATACGCAGTATTTT. Its protein is CASSLAQGAESTDTQYF.